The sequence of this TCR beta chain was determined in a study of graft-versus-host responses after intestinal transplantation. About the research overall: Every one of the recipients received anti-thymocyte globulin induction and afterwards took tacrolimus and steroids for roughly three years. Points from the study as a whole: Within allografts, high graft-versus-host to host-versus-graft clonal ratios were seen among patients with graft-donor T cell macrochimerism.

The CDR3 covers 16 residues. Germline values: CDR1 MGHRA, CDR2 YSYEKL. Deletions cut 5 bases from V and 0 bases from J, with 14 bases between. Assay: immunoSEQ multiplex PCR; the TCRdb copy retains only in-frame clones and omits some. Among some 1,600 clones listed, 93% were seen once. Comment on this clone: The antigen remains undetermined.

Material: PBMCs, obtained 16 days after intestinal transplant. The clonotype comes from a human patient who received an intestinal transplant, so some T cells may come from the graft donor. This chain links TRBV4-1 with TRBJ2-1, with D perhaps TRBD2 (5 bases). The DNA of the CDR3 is TGCGCCAGCAGCTCACTAGGACTTAGCTCCTACAATGAGCAGTTCTTC. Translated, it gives CASSSLGLSSYNEQFF.